The rows below give T cell receptor beta chains drawn from one sample of a study of T cells in Graves' hyperthyroidism and ophthalmopathy. TCRdb analysed the multiplex PCR reads with MiXCR anew, one entry per CDR3 protein. The data contain 500,000 to 600,000 distinct CDR3 sequences, 46% of them singletons. The specimen was peripheral blood or thyroid tissue (not recorded which). Receptor source: an adult woman with Graves' disease, either hyperthyroidism or ophthalmopathy (not recorded which). The CDR3 runs from the conserved cysteine through the conserved F or W. A D gene is named only where the DNA matches it firmly. Not every row has a clone size; where given, it reads once, few, many or a size class.

d_call	v_call	clone_size	j_call	cdr3_aa	cdr3_nt
-	TRBV7-9	many	TRBJ2-6	CASTSSGANVLTF	TGTGCCAGCACTTCCTCTGGGGCCAACGTCCTGACTTTC
-	TRBV3-1	few	TRBJ2-7	CASSRDGDYEQYF	TGTGCCAGCAGCCGGGACGGGGACTACGAGCAGTACTTC
TRBD1	TRBV10-3	many	TRBJ1-6	CAISDPRQGQSSSYNSPLHF	TGTGCCATCAGTGACCCCCGACAGGGACAATCGAGCTCCTATAATTCACCCCTCCACTTT
-	TRBV7-2	-	TRBJ1-3	CASSLARVAGSNTIYF	TGTGCCAGCAGCTTAGCCAGGGTAGCGGGATCGAACACCATATATTTT
TRBD1	TRBV20-1	-	TRBJ1-2	CSAGTGRPVGGYTF	TGCAGTGCCGGGACAGGACGCCCAGTCGGTGGCTACACCTTC
-	TRBV15	many	TRBJ1-5	CATSRDGRAYQPQHF	TGTGCCACCAGCAGAGATGGAAGGGCGTATCAGCCCCAGCATTTT
TRBD1	TRBV12-3/TRBV12-4	-	TRBJ2-5	CAIRGQGPIQETQYF	TGTGCCATCAGAGGACAGGGGCCTATTCAAGAGACCCAGTACTTC
-	TRBV20-1	many	TRBJ2-7	CSARSPSPSFYEQYF	TGCAGTGCTAGGAGCCCTAGTCCCTCTTTCTACGAGCAGTACTTC
-	TRBV27	many	TRBJ1-5	CASTKTGSLGGNQPQHF	TGTGCCAGCACCAAGACGGGGAGCCTGGGAGGCAATCAGCCCCAGCATTTT
-	TRBV7-9	many	TRBJ1-2	CASSREGQQNYGYTF	TGTGCCAGCAGCCGGGAGGGGCAGCAAAACTATGGCTACACCTTC
-	TRBV5-1	-	TRBJ1-5	CASRPLGDSNQPQHF	TGCGCCAGCAGACCACTTGGGGATAGCAATCAGCCCCAGCATTTT
-	TRBV5-6	many	TRBJ1-5	CASSLVWGNQPQHF	TGTGCCAGCAGCTTGGTATGGGGCAATCAGCCCCAGCATTTT
-	TRBV7-2	-	TRBJ2-7	CASSLVLAVGYEQYF	TGTGCCAGCAGCTTAGTTCTGGCTGTAGGGTACGAGCAGTACTTC
-	TRBV7-2	-	TRBJ2-2	CASSDRTANTGELFF	TGTGCCAGCAGTGACAGGACAGCGAACACCGGGGAGCTGTTTTTT
-	TRBV6-6	few	TRBJ1-5	CASSSGLFGNQPQHF	TGTGCCAGCAGTTCGGGACTGTTTGGGAATCAGCCCCAGCATTTT
TRBD1	TRBV7-9	-	TRBJ2-7	CASSLGTGQYF	TGTGCCAGCAGCTTGGGGACAGGGCAGTACTTC
-	TRBV14	many	TRBJ2-7	CASSQVGAYEQYF	TGTGCCAGCAGCCAAGTTGGTGCCTACGAGCAGTACTTC
TRBD1	TRBV3-1	few	TRBJ2-7	CASSMGQGVKQYF	TGTGCCAGCAGTATGGGACAGGGTGTGAAGCAGTACTTC
-	TRBV20-1	many	TRBJ2-6	CSARNPYKSAGANVLTF	TGCAGTGCTAGAAATCCCTATAAATCAGCTGGGGCCAACGTCCTGACTTTC
-	TRBV27	few	TRBJ1-3	CASSFLRSSGNTIYF	TGTGCCAGCAGTTTCTTGAGATCATCTGGAAACACCATATATTTT
TRBD2	TRBV20-1	once	TRBJ2-7	CSAMVGSGGVSEQYF	TGCAGTGCTATGGTCGGTAGCGGGGGGGTTTCCGAGCAGTACTTC
TRBD1	TRBV19	-	TRBJ2-5	CASSIDGQGRLETQYF	TGTGCCAGTAGTATAGACGGACAGGGTCGTTTGGAGACCCAGTACTTC
-	TRBV15	-	TRBJ2-5	CATSRELTSQETQYF	TGTGCCACCAGCAGAGAATTGACCAGCCAAGAGACCCAGTACTTC
-	TRBV12-3/TRBV12-4	many	TRBJ1-1	CASSFMINSEAFF	TGTGCCAGCAGTTTTATGATTAACTCGGAAGCTTTCTTT
-	TRBV19	-	TRBJ2-6	CASHRRPGANVLTF	TGTGCCAGTCACCGCCGCCCAGGGGCCAACGTCCTGACTTTC
-	TRBV7-8	few	TRBJ2-2	CASRGLAVNTGELFF	TGTGCCAGCAGAGGTCTCGCGGTTAACACCGGGGAGCTGTTTTTT
-	TRBV7-9	-	TRBJ2-5	CATQGGETQYF	TGTGCCACACAGGGAGGGGAGACCCAGTACTTC
-	TRBV9	-	TRBJ2-7	CASSRDQGGYEQYF	TGTGCCAGCAGCCGGGACCAAGGAGGCTACGAGCAGTACTTC
-	TRBV29-1	many	TRBJ2-3	CSVWSDTQYF	TGCAGCGTTTGGTCAGATACGCAGTATTTT
-	TRBV20-1	-	TRBJ2-5	CSARSARRALALEAF	TGCAGTGCTAGATCGGCCCGGAGGGCGCTAGCGCTAGAAGCCTTC
-	TRBV4-3	-	TRBJ1-5	CASSQDLSGLQPQHF	TGCGCCAGCAGCCAAGATTTATCGGGGCTTCAGCCCCAGCATTTT
TRBD1	TRBV5-1	-	TRBJ1-1	CASSTGTGDAFF	TGCGCCAGCAGCACCGGGACAGGGGACGCTTTCTTT
-	TRBV2	-	TRBJ2-3	CASLVGGASTADMQYF	TGTGCCAGCCTAGTGGGGGGCGCGTCGACGGCAGATATGCAGTATTTT
-	TRBV12-3/TRBV12-4	many	TRBJ1-1	CASSFTRIGGTEAFF	TGTGCCAGCAGTTTTACGCGTATCGGGGGGACTGAAGCTTTCTTT
TRBD1	TRBV7-8	many	TRBJ1-1	CASSLVRGYAEAFF	TGTGCCAGCAGCTTAGTCAGGGGGTACGCTGAAGCTTTCTTT
TRBD1	TRBV10-3	-	TRBJ2-7	CAIRAPGTGSYEQYF	TGTGCCATCAGAGCCCCCGGGACAGGTTCCTACGAGCAGTACTTC
TRBD2	TRBV24-1	few	TRBJ2-5	CATSDPGTSGQTQYF	TGTGCCACCAGTGACCCTGGGACTAGCGGACAGACCCAGTACTTC
-	TRBV30	-	TRBJ2-2	CAWSVGAGELFF	TGTGCCTGGAGTGTAGGGGCAGGGGAGCTGTTTTTT
-	TRBV7-6	-	TRBJ2-5	CASSLIPTANQETQYF	TGTGCCAGCAGCTTAATCCCAACAGCCAACCAAGAGACCCAGTACTTC
-	TRBV12-3/TRBV12-4	many	TRBJ1-5	CASSLGGSNQPQHF	TGTGCCAGCAGCTTAGGCGGGTCTAATCAGCCCCAGCATTTT
-	TRBV2	few	TRBJ1-2	CASSYSGGTYGYTF	TGTGCCAGCAGTTATAGTGGAGGAACCTATGGCTACACCTTC
-	TRBV7-2	-	TRBJ2-5	CASSVWETQYF	TGTGCCAGCAGCGTCTGGGAGACCCAGTACTTC
-	TRBV28	few	TRBJ1-4	CASSPIGIEKLFF	TGTGCCAGCAGCCCGATTGGGATCGAAAAACTGTTTTTT
-	TRBV7-6	once	TRBJ1-1	CASSDRGVTEAFF	TGTGCCAGCAGCGATAGGGGTGTTACTGAAGCTTTCTTT
-	TRBV10-3	-	TRBJ2-5	CAISESPSRDQYF	TGTGCCATCAGTGAGTCCCCGAGCAGGGACCAGTACTTC
-	TRBV20-1	many	TRBJ2-5	CSARAKTGLRITQYF	TGCAGTGCTAGAGCCAAAACGGGTCTTCGAATCACCCAGTACTTC
-	TRBV9	few	TRBJ1-6	CASSVDVRSPLHF	TGTGCCAGCAGCGTAGATGTGAGATCACCCCTCCACTTT
-	TRBV10-3	-	TRBJ2-5	CAISESTGQGTQYF	TGTGCCATCAGTGAGTCGACAGGCCAAGGCACCCAGTACTTC
-	TRBV5-1	-	TRBJ1-1	CASSLIAGSTEAFF	TGCGCCAGCAGCTTGATCGCAGGGAGCACTGAAGCTTTCTTT
-	TRBV25-1	few	TRBJ1-1	CASSESTSTAFF	TGTGCCAGCAGTGAATCTACGTCGACAGCTTTCTTT
TRBD1	TRBV6-5	many	TRBJ1-2	CASSLDRVHYGYTF	TGTGCCAGCAGCCTCGACAGGGTTCACTATGGCTACACCTTC
TRBD1	TRBV7-3	once	TRBJ1-2	CASSLDRGQNGYTF	TGTGCCAGCAGCTTAGACAGGGGGCAGAATGGCTACACCTTC
-	TRBV19	-	TRBJ1-5	CASSIASSNQPQHF	TGTGCCAGTAGTATAGCATCGAGCAATCAGCCCCAGCATTTT
-	TRBV9	many	TRBJ1-2	CASSVGGSRSHYGYTF	TGTGCCAGCAGCGTAGGAGGTTCTCGGTCCCACTATGGCTACACCTTC
-	TRBV29-1	-	TRBJ1-1	CSVVDSGKVATEAFF	TGCAGCGTTGTGGATTCAGGGAAGGTTGCCACTGAAGCTTTCTTT
-	TRBV2	few	TRBJ1-1	CASSKRTANTEAFF	TGTGCCAGCAGTAAGCGGACAGCGAACACTGAAGCTTTCTTT
-	TRBV5-1	-	TRBJ2-2	CASSLRGAMALNTGELFF	TGCGCCAGCAGCCTCAGGGGGGCAATGGCCCTGAACACTGGGGAGCTGTTTTTT
-	TRBV20-1	many	TRBJ1-2	CSAIPTGYYGYTF	TGCAGTGCTATTCCGACGGGGTACTATGGCTACACCTTC
-	TRBV2	-	TRBJ1-5	CASSRFGNQPQHF	TGTGCCAGCAGCCGGTTCGGCAATCAGCCCCAGCATTTT
-	TRBV6-6	-	TRBJ2-7	CASSYRGPLYEQYF	TGTGCCAGCAGTTACCGGGGGCCACTATACGAGCAGTACTTC